The 22 T cell receptor beta chains below were found in one sample sequenced in a study of blood T cells in healthy people across ages. The use of a sample-barcoded 5' primer and a J-beta primer mix characterized a second PCR of about 7 to 12 cycles. TCRdb reanalysed the 5' RACE reads using MiXCR and keeps one entry per CDR3 protein. The sample consists of 1.5 million to 2 million distinct CDR3 sequences, roughly 30% of them appearing once. Source material: blood. All receptors come from a woman aged 25-40 years in good health.

About this clonotype: One base away lies a much larger clone, so this may be a sequencing read error. The rearrangement uses TRBV7-9 and TRBJ2-1; possibly TRBD1 or TRBD2 for D (5 bases each). CDR3 length: 12 amino acids. Germline CDR1 is SEHNR and CDR2 is FQNEAQ (reference sequence). Trimming stripped 5 bases from V and 13 bases from J, with 15 bases between. The DNA for the CDR3 is TGTGCCAGCAGCCACGGGGTAGGGACCCAGTTCTTC. It encodes CASSHGVGTQFF.

The rearrangement joins TRBV7-2 to TRBJ1-1; D perhaps matches TRBD1 (6 bases). The germline CDR1 and CDR2 sequences are SGHTA and FQGNSA. This CDR3 region has 14 residues. The V gene lost 4 bases and the J gene lost 0 bases, with 9 bases spanning the gap. CDR3 nucleotide sequence: TGTGCCAGCAGCTCCGACAGGATGAACACTGAAGCTTTCTTT. Translation: CASSSDRMNTEAFF.

This clonotype appeared once. The gene calls are TRBV7-2 and TRBJ2-1; 9 bases agree with TRBD2. This CDR3 is built from 15 residues. Germline V lookup: CDR1 SGHTA, CDR2 FQGNSA. With 6 bases clipped from V and 10 bases from J, the junction kept 13 bases outside the gene matches. CDR3 region: CASSPTSGGDYEQFF. As DNA, the CDR3 is TGTGCCAGCAGTCCGACTAGCGGAGGGGACTACGAGCAGTTCTTC.

On this clonotype: This may arise from a read error, as a much more abundant clone is one base away. V is TRBV27 and J is TRBJ2-5, with 11 bases aligning to TRBD2. TRBJ2-1 explains the end of the DNA better; the J call may be wrong. This CDR3 region has 14 residues. Germline CDR1 and CDR2: MNHEY and SMNVEV (reference sequence). The CDR3 nucleotides are TGTGCCAGCAGTTTAGGGACTAGCGGTGGGACCCAGTTCTTC. This encodes CASSLGTSGGTQFF.

This clonotype was seen many times. The rearrangement links TRBV10-3 to TRBJ2-5; D possibly matches TRBD1 or TRBD2 (6 bases each). Germline V CDR1 and CDR2: ENHRY, SYGVKD. CDR3 size: 13 residues. V was cut by 6 bases and J by 5 bases, with 13 bases left in between. The CDR3 region has the DNA TGTGCCATCAGCCCAAGAGGGGGGGAGACCCAGTACTTC. Its protein is CAISPRGGETQYF.

This clonotype has at least ten counts. V gene TRBV14 combines with J gene TRBJ2-5, with D perhaps being TRBD1 or TRBD2 (5 bases each). Germline values: CDR1 SGHDN, CDR2 FVKESK. V lost 1 base and J lost 6, with 12 bases in between. The CDR3 has 14 residues. This CDR3 reads CASSQVLGVKTQYF. The CDR3, as DNA: TGTGCCAGCAGCCAAGTTCTGGGGGTAAAGACCCAGTACTTC.

The rearrangement joins TRBV7-6 to TRBJ1-4; unclear D gene. Trimming shortened V by 1 base and J by 7 bases, and 13 bases separated the two germline ends. This CDR3 has 15 amino acids. CDR1 is SGHVS, CDR2 FNYEAQ, per germline. CDR3 nucleotides: TGTGCCAGCAGCTTAGATCAACGGAGGAGTGAAAAACTGTTTTTT. Its protein product is CASSLDQRRSEKLFF.

The chain joins TRBV20-1 to TRBJ1-6; TRBD1 is a possible D gene (5 bases). Trimming stripped 6 bases from V and 8 bases from J, with 14 bases between. The CDR3 spans 13 residues. Germline CDR1 DFQATT, CDR2 SNEGSKA (reference sequence). CDR3 coding DNA: TGCAGTGCCCGATTGGCGGGGGATTCACCCCTCCACTTT. Translated, it gives CSARLAGDSPLHF.

This clonotype was seen at least ten times. The rearrangement uses TRBV29-1 and TRBJ2-1, with 9 bases fitting TRBD2. The V gene's germline CDR1 is SQVTM and CDR2 ANQGSEA. This CDR3 spans 14 amino acids. The J segment lost 0 bases and the V segment lost 3 bases, leaving 0 bases of the junction unmatched. CDR3: CSVDSGSSYNEQFF. The CDR3 bases are TGCAGCGTTGATAGCGGGAGCTCCTACAATGAGCAGTTCTTC.

This clonotype was detected ten times or more. J is TRBJ2-5 and V is TRBV12-3 or TRBV12-4; 8 positions agree with TRBD1. The J segment lost 3 bases and the V segment lost 7 bases, leaving 4 bases of the junction unmatched. This CDR3 spans 13 amino acids. DNA for the CDR3: TGTGCCAGCATGGGACAGGCGGAAGAGACCCAGTACTTC. The encoded protein is CASMGQAEETQYF.

This clonotype was seen a handful of times. This chain links TRBV9 with TRBJ2-5; weak D call: TRBD1 (5 bases). V lost 0 bases and J 5 bases, leaving 14 bases between the germline ends. The CDR3 is 15 amino acids. Germline CDR1 SGDLS, CDR2 YYNGEE. The CDR3 region has the DNA TGTGCCAGCAGCGTAGCCCCAGGGTGGAAGGAGACCCAGTACTTC. Protein sequence: CASSVAPGWKETQYF.

There are many counts of this clonotype. This sequence joins TRBV3-1 and TRBJ2-3; a weak D match, TRBD1 (5 bases). Trimming left V 5 bases short and J 2 bases short, with 11 bases between. Germline CDR1 is LGHDT and CDR2 is YNNKEL (reference sequence). This CDR3 spans 14 amino acids. In nucleotides, the CDR3 is TGTGCCAGCAGCGAGAGACAGACCACAGATACGCAGTATTTT. Protein product: CASSERQTTDTQYF.

This clonotype came up many times. This chain uses TRBV5-1 with TRBJ2-7; the D is unclear. With 7 bases removed from V and 3 bases from J, the gap between germline ends came to 11 bases. The CDR3 consists of 12 residues. Germline V CDR1 and CDR2: SGHRS, YFSETQ. The CDR3 sequence: CASGENRYEQYF. CDR3 coding DNA: TGCGCCAGCGGGGAAAACCGCTACGAGCAGTACTTC.

This clonotype was observed a few times. One end of the junction fails to match germline, which may point to a read error. The chain joins TRBV7-6 to TRBJ1-2, with 7 positions matching TRBD1. The CDR3 is made up of 15 amino acids. Germline CDR1 reads SGHVS; CDR2 reads FNYEAQ. The CDR3 loop reads CVSSLVQGMDYGYTF. The CDR3 nucleotides read TGTGTCAGCAGCTTAGTACAGGGGATGGACTATGGCTACACCTTC.

The chain has TRBV7-9 and TRBJ2-7; D perhaps matches TRBD2 (5 bases). V dropped 5 bases and J dropped 5 bases, with 16 bases sitting between them. The CDR3 runs to 14 residues. The germline CDR1 and CDR2 sequences are SEHNR and FQNEAQ (reference sequence). The CDR3 DNA reads as TGTGCCAGCAGCAACCGGGCCCTGAGGGACGAGCAGTACTTC. This translates into CASSNRALRDEQYF.

The V and J genes are TRBV12-3 or TRBV12-4 and TRBJ1-1; D gene unclear. Trimming took 7 bases from V and 9 from J, leaving 12 bases between them. The CDR3 has 11 amino acids. The CDR3 DNA reads as TGTGCCAGCACCGATCGGATTCAAGCTTTCTTT. Amino acids: CASTDRIQAFF.

The table lists this clonotype with many counts. This chain joins TRBV7-3 and TRBJ2-5; D is possibly TRBD1 (6 bases). V gave up 4 bases and J gave up 3 bases, with 12 bases separating them. The CDR3 is 14 residues long. Germline V gene lookup returns CDR1 SGHTA and CDR2 FQGTGA. CDR3 nucleotides: TGTGCCAGCAGCTATTCGGACAGCGAAGAGACCCAGTACTTC. This gives the protein CASSYSDSEETQYF.

This clonotype was recorded many times. V is TRBV4-3 and J is TRBJ1-1; D is unclear. The CDR3 covers 14 residues. The V and J ends lost 0 bases and 0 bases respectively, with 5 bases between them. Germline loops: CDR1 LGHNA, CDR2 YSLEER. CDR3 region: CASSQDRLNTEAFF. CDR3 DNA sequence: TGCGCCAGCAGCCAAGACAGATTGAACACTGAAGCTTTCTTT.

The chain employs TRBV4-3 and TRBJ1-1; no firm D call. Looked up from germline, CDR1 is LGHNA and CDR2 is YSLEER. V shed 1 base and J shed 4 bases, with 10 bases lying between them. The CDR3 spans 14 residues. This CDR3 is CASSQVAGSTEAFF. In DNA, the CDR3 is TGCGCCAGCAGCCAAGTGGCCGGCAGCACTGAAGCTTTCTTT.

In this sample, this clonotype turned up a few times. V gene TRBV14 combines with J gene TRBJ2-3; D possibly corresponds to TRBD2 (6 bases). Trimming pared 6 bases from V and 4 bases from J, leaving 14 bases between. Per the germline V gene, CDR1 is SGHDN and CDR2 is FVKESK. The CDR3 length is 14 residues. CDR3 sequence (DNA): TGTGCCAGCAGGCGGCGGGGAGACGCAGATACGCAGTATTTT. Translation gives CASRRRGDADTQYF.

The chain has TRBV5-5 and TRBJ2-4, with D possibly being TRBD1 (6 bases). Germline lookup yields CDR1 SGHKS and CDR2 YYEKEE (reference sequence). V lost 5 bases and J lost 0, with 24 bases in between. The CDR3 is made up of 19 amino acids. Here the CDR3 reads CASRYIRTERLLAKNIQYF. CDR3 in DNA: TGTGCCAGCAGATATATCAGGACAGAAAGACTACTAGCCAAAAACATTCAGTACTTC.

CDR3 protein: CASTLRWESSYNEQFF. In DNA, the CDR3 is TGTGCCAGCACCCTAAGATGGGAGAGCTCCTACAATGAGCAGTTCTTC. The chain carries TRBV7-2 and TRBJ2-1; weak D call: TRBD2 (5 bases). The CDR3 runs to 16 residues. Trimming took off 7 bases at V and 0 bases at J, with 16 bases between the two ends. Germline assignment: CDR1 SGHTA and CDR2 FQGNSA. Filled out from reference TRBV7-2 and TRBJ2-1, the complete variable domain reads GAGVSQSPSNKVTEKGKDVELRCDPISGHTALYWYRQSLGQGLEFLIYFQGNSAPDKSGLPSDRFSAERTGGSVSTLTIQRTQQEDSAVYLCASTLRWESSYNEQFFGPGTRLTVL.